The present T cell receptor (beta chain) was sequenced within a study of blood T cell repertoires in COVID-19. Trimming left V 5 bases short and J 7 bases short, with 14 bases between. The CDR3 runs to 13 residues. The germline V gene encodes CDR1 LNHDA and CDR2 SQIVND (reference sequence). Clones were sequenced by immunoSEQ multiplex PCR, and TCRdb holds only the in-frame ones, with some missing. The sample consists of a few hundred thousand clones, approximately 83% of them appearing once. Cohort 3 donors were reported recovered after two negative PCRs, clearance, or symptom resolution. The chain is built from TRBV19 and TRBJ2-5; possibly TRBD1 for D (7 bases). This receptor was identified in a man over 45 who had recovered from COVID-19. The sample was PBMCs or T cells enriched from blood (not recorded which). Written as DNA, the CDR3 is TGTGCCAGTAGTGTGGACAGGAGGGGGACCCAGTACTTC. Encoded protein: CASSVDRRGTQYF. The full variable domain, rest sourced from reference TRBV19 and TRBJ2-5, is DGGITQSPKYLFRKEGQNVTLSCEQNLNHDAMYWYRQDPGQGLRLIYYSQIVNDFQKGDIAEGYSVSREKKESFPLTVTSAQKNPTAFYLCASSVDRRGTQYFGPGTRLLVL.